The rows below give T cell receptor beta chains drawn from one sample of a study of T cell clonotyping in hematopoietic cell transplantation. TCRdb keeps only in-frame clones here, not all; method: immunoSEQ multiplex PCR. The sample shows under 9,500 clones, over 75% of them seen only once. Sequencing was performed on peripheral blood mononuclear cells, taken 180 days after allogeneic stem cell transplant. These receptors were taken from a female patient between 50 and 60 years old who had an allogeneic stem cell transplant from a related donor, so the T cells may come from the graft donor. Some clones in this sample may be carry-over from other donors' samples. CDR3s include the opening cysteine and the closing phenylalanine or tryptophan. Each record gives: V gene, clone size, J gene, D gene, CDR3 DNA, CDR3 protein. The D gene is left open where the match is weak. The listing skips clone size in some rows; elsewhere it reads once, few, many or a size class.

v_call: TRBV5-4; clone_size: -; j_call: TRBJ2-1; d_call: -; cdr3_nt: TGTGCCAGCAGCTTGGGAGGGTTCAATGAGCAGTTCTTC; cdr3_aa: CASSLGGFNEQFF
v_call: TRBV28; clone_size: -; j_call: TRBJ2-5; d_call: TRBD1; cdr3_nt: TGTGCCAGCAGGTTAACAAAGGGGGCGTTGGAGACCCAGTACTTC; cdr3_aa: CASRLTKGALETQYF
v_call: TRBV5-4; clone_size: -; j_call: TRBJ1-2; d_call: -; cdr3_nt: TGTGCCAGCAGCCCCGAATGGACAGACTATGGCTACACCTTC; cdr3_aa: CASSPEWTDYGYTF
v_call: TRBV2; clone_size: -; j_call: TRBJ2-3; d_call: TRBD1; cdr3_nt: TGTGCCAGCAGGAGGACAGGGGGGTATACAGATACGCAGTATTTT; cdr3_aa: CASRRTGGYTDTQYF
v_call: TRBV2; clone_size: -; j_call: TRBJ2-5; d_call: -; cdr3_nt: TGTGCCAGCAGTGAATTGGGAAAGACCCAGTACTTC; cdr3_aa: CASSELGKTQYF
v_call: TRBV19; clone_size: few; j_call: TRBJ1-2; d_call: -; cdr3_nt: TGTGCCAGTAACCGCGGACGGAACTATGGCTACACCTTC; cdr3_aa: CASNRGRNYGYTF
v_call: TRBV7-2; clone_size: once; j_call: TRBJ1-5; d_call: -; cdr3_nt: TGTGCCAGCAGCTTAGGTGAAGGGGCCCATCAGCCCCAGCATTTT; cdr3_aa: CASSLGEGAHQPQHF
v_call: TRBV27; clone_size: once; j_call: TRBJ1-2; d_call: -; cdr3_nt: TGTGCCAGCAGTCCCATGACAGGAGCTAACTATGGCTACACCTTC; cdr3_aa: CASSPMTGANYGYTF
v_call: TRBV4-3; clone_size: -; j_call: TRBJ1-2; d_call: -; cdr3_nt: TGCGCCAGCAGCCAAGATACAGGCCTTCTCTATGGCTACACCTTC; cdr3_aa: CASSQDTGLLYGYTF
v_call: TRBV30; clone_size: few; j_call: TRBJ1-1; d_call: -; cdr3_nt: TGTGCCTGGAGTGCGATGACACCGAACACTGAAGCTTTCTTT; cdr3_aa: CAWSAMTPNTEAFF
v_call: TRBV4-3; clone_size: -; j_call: TRBJ2-3; d_call: -; cdr3_nt: TGCGCCAGCAGCCAAGATGTAGTAGATACGCAGTATTTT; cdr3_aa: CASSQDVVDTQYF
v_call: TRBV27; clone_size: few; j_call: TRBJ1-6; d_call: -; cdr3_nt: TGTGCCAGCAGTTTTGGGATGGGTAATTCACCCCTCCACTTT; cdr3_aa: CASSFGMGNSPLHF
v_call: TRBV7-2; clone_size: once; j_call: TRBJ2-7; d_call: -; cdr3_nt: TGTGCCAGCAGCTTAGCCCTGGGGCGGGCCTACGAGCAGTACTTC; cdr3_aa: CASSLALGRAYEQYF
v_call: TRBV30; clone_size: -; j_call: TRBJ1-1; d_call: TRBD1; cdr3_nt: TGTGCCTGGGGACAGGGGGCCACTGAAGCTTTCTTT; cdr3_aa: CAWGQGATEAFF
v_call: TRBV7-9; clone_size: -; j_call: TRBJ2-7; d_call: TRBD1; cdr3_nt: TGTGCCAGCAGCCCCGGGACAGTCCCCTACGAGCAGTACTTC; cdr3_aa: CASSPGTVPYEQYF
v_call: TRBV2; clone_size: -; j_call: TRBJ1-1; d_call: TRBD1; cdr3_nt: TGTGCCAGCAGTCCTAGGACAGGGATGACTGAAGCTTTCTTT; cdr3_aa: CASSPRTGMTEAFF
v_call: TRBV29-1; clone_size: -; j_call: TRBJ2-1; d_call: TRBD2; cdr3_nt: TGCAGCGTTGGGCTAGCGGGGGGTTTGGATGAGCAGTTCTTC; cdr3_aa: CSVGLAGGLDEQFF
v_call: TRBV28; clone_size: -; j_call: TRBJ1-4; d_call: -; cdr3_nt: TGTGCCAGCAGTTTATCCAGGGGAGAAAGCGAAAAACTGTTTTTT; cdr3_aa: CASSLSRGESEKLFF
v_call: TRBV27; clone_size: -; j_call: TRBJ1-3; d_call: TRBD1; cdr3_nt: TGTGCCAGCAGTTTGAATAACAGGGGGCTTAAAGGAAACACCATATATTTT; cdr3_aa: CASSLNNRGLKGNTIYF
v_call: TRBV5-4; clone_size: -; j_call: TRBJ1-1; d_call: -; cdr3_nt: TGTGCCAGCAGCTCGGAGATGAACACTGAAGCTTTCTTT; cdr3_aa: CASSSEMNTEAFF
v_call: TRBV9; clone_size: once; j_call: TRBJ2-7; d_call: -; cdr3_nt: TGTGCCAGCAGCCCGACCGGGGGCCCTAGCTACGAGCAGTACTTC; cdr3_aa: CASSPTGGPSYEQYF
v_call: TRBV19; clone_size: -; j_call: TRBJ1-2; d_call: -; cdr3_nt: TGTGCCAGTGTACCGTCGGGGGAAATCCCTAACTATGGCTACACCTTC; cdr3_aa: CASVPSGEIPNYGYTF
v_call: TRBV6-5; clone_size: once; j_call: TRBJ2-1; d_call: -; cdr3_nt: TGTGCCAGCAGTTATGGGGGGGCAGATTACAATGAGCAGTTCTTC; cdr3_aa: CASSYGGADYNEQFF
v_call: TRBV18; clone_size: -; j_call: TRBJ2-1; d_call: -; cdr3_nt: TGTGCCAGCTCATCCGGGCGCGGGTCCAATGAGCAGTTCTTC; cdr3_aa: CASSSGRGSNEQFF
v_call: TRBV30; clone_size: -; j_call: TRBJ2-7; d_call: TRBD1; cdr3_nt: TGTGCCTGGAGCTGGACAGGGTACGAGCAGTACTTC; cdr3_aa: CAWSWTGYEQYF
v_call: TRBV6-5; clone_size: -; j_call: TRBJ2-2; d_call: TRBD1; cdr3_nt: TGTGCCAGCAGTTCGGACAGGAATAGGCTTTCGGAGCTGTTTTTT; cdr3_aa: CASSSDRNRLSELFF
v_call: TRBV19; clone_size: -; j_call: TRBJ2-3; d_call: TRBD2; cdr3_nt: TGTGCCAGTAGTACTGGACTAGCGGGCTTCACAGATACGCAGTATTTT; cdr3_aa: CASSTGLAGFTDTQYF
v_call: TRBV7-9; clone_size: -; j_call: TRBJ2-3; d_call: -; cdr3_nt: TGTGCCAGCAGCTTTAGCGGCGACGGCACAGATACGCAGTATTTT; cdr3_aa: CASSFSGDGTDTQYF
v_call: TRBV4-1; clone_size: -; j_call: TRBJ2-1; d_call: TRBD2; cdr3_nt: TGCGCCAGCAGCCAAAGCGGGGATGTCAATGAGCAGTTCTTC; cdr3_aa: CASSQSGDVNEQFF
v_call: TRBV25-1; clone_size: hyperexpanded; j_call: TRBJ1-2; d_call: -; cdr3_nt: TGTGCCAGCAGTGAGCTCGGGTCGGTATTTGGCTACACCTTC; cdr3_aa: CASSELGSVFGYTF
v_call: TRBV9; clone_size: -; j_call: TRBJ2-2; d_call: TRBD1; cdr3_nt: TGTGCCAGCAGTGAAAATCCCGGGACAGGTCCGAACACCGGGGAGCTGTTTTTT; cdr3_aa: CASSENPGTGPNTGELFF
v_call: TRBV4-1; clone_size: -; j_call: TRBJ1-6; d_call: TRBD1; cdr3_nt: TGCGCCAGCAGCCAAAAAACAGGGGGATCCTATAATTCACCCCTCCACTTT; cdr3_aa: CASSQKTGGSYNSPLHF
v_call: TRBV7-2; clone_size: -; j_call: TRBJ1-4; d_call: -; cdr3_nt: TGTGCCAGCAGCCCCCCGGAGGATGAAAAACTGTTTTTT; cdr3_aa: CASSPPEDEKLFF
v_call: TRBV7-2; clone_size: -; j_call: TRBJ1-5; d_call: -; cdr3_nt: TGTGCCAGCAGCTCCGGACATTATAGCAATCAGCCCCAGCATTTT; cdr3_aa: CASSSGHYSNQPQHF
v_call: TRBV11-3; clone_size: -; j_call: TRBJ1-2; d_call: -; cdr3_nt: TGTGCCAGCAGCTTAGGAAGCGGCTATGGCTACACCTTC; cdr3_aa: CASSLGSGYGYTF
v_call: TRBV11-2; clone_size: -; j_call: TRBJ2-4; d_call: TRBD1; cdr3_nt: TGTGCCAGCAGCTCGCTCCGGGACAGGTCTTTTCAAAACATTCAGTACTTC; cdr3_aa: CASSSLRDRSFQNIQYF
v_call: TRBV5-4; clone_size: -; j_call: TRBJ2-3; d_call: -; cdr3_nt: TGTGCCAGCAGCTCAGGCAGGACTAGCACAGATACGCAGTATTTT; cdr3_aa: CASSSGRTSTDTQYF
v_call: TRBV28; clone_size: -; j_call: TRBJ1-2; d_call: -; cdr3_nt: TGTGCCAGCAGTTTGGAGGGCTATGGCTACACCTTC; cdr3_aa: CASSLEGYGYTF
v_call: TRBV19; clone_size: -; j_call: TRBJ1-1; d_call: -; cdr3_nt: TGTGCCAGTAGTTTTCAGGGAAGGATCACTGAAGCTTTCTTT; cdr3_aa: CASSFQGRITEAFF
v_call: TRBV2; clone_size: once; j_call: TRBJ1-6; d_call: TRBD1; cdr3_nt: TGTGCCAGCAGTGCCGGGACAGGGGGGAATTCACCCCTCCACTTT; cdr3_aa: CASSAGTGGNSPLHF
v_call: TRBV7-2; clone_size: -; j_call: TRBJ1-6; d_call: TRBD1; cdr3_nt: TGTGCCAGCACCTTACTACAGGGGTGGAATTCACCCCTCCACTTT; cdr3_aa: CASTLLQGWNSPLHF
v_call: TRBV6-5; clone_size: -; j_call: TRBJ1-1; d_call: -; cdr3_nt: TGTGCCAGCAGCCATATGAACACTGAAGCTTTCTTT; cdr3_aa: CASSHMNTEAFF
v_call: TRBV15; clone_size: medium-sized; j_call: TRBJ1-3; d_call: -; cdr3_nt: TGTGCCACCTGTGACAGGAACTCTGGAAACACCATATATTTT; cdr3_aa: CATCDRNSGNTIYF
v_call: TRBV28; clone_size: -; j_call: TRBJ2-1; d_call: -; cdr3_nt: TGTGCCAGCAGGACAGCCTCTTTATCCTTCGGTGAGCAGTTCTTC; cdr3_aa: CASRTASLSFGEQFF
v_call: TRBV5-1; clone_size: -; j_call: TRBJ2-1; d_call: -; cdr3_nt: TGCGCCAGCAGCTTGGCCCACTCTAGTTATGAGCAGTTCTTC; cdr3_aa: CASSLAHSSYEQFF
v_call: TRBV27; clone_size: -; j_call: TRBJ1-5; d_call: TRBD1; cdr3_nt: TGTGCCAGCAGTTTATCGGGGACAGCCTGGAATCAGCCCCAGCATTTT; cdr3_aa: CASSLSGTAWNQPQHF
v_call: TRBV30; clone_size: -; j_call: TRBJ1-2; d_call: -; cdr3_nt: TGTGCCTGGAGGCACAGACAGTTGCTTGGCTATGGCTACACCTTC; cdr3_aa: CAWRHRQLLGYGYTF
v_call: TRBV27; clone_size: -; j_call: TRBJ1-5; d_call: -; cdr3_nt: TGTGCCAGCAGTTTGACAGGTGATCAGCCCCAGCATTTT; cdr3_aa: CASSLTGDQPQHF
v_call: TRBV4-3; clone_size: -; j_call: TRBJ1-1; d_call: -; cdr3_nt: TGCGCCAGCAGCCTGGGACGGTTGAACACTGAAGCTTTCTTT; cdr3_aa: CASSLGRLNTEAFF
v_call: TRBV7-2; clone_size: -; j_call: TRBJ1-6; d_call: -; cdr3_nt: TGTGCCAGCAGCTTACCACTTAATTCACCCCTCCACTTT; cdr3_aa: CASSLPLNSPLHF
v_call: TRBV2; clone_size: -; j_call: TRBJ1-2; d_call: -; cdr3_nt: TGTGCCAGCAGTGAAGTCAGGGGCTACACCTTC; cdr3_aa: CASSEVRGYTF
v_call: TRBV11-3; clone_size: -; j_call: TRBJ1-2; d_call: -; cdr3_nt: TGTGCCAGCAGTGAGCTCGGGTCGGTATTTGGCTACACCTTC; cdr3_aa: CASSELGSVFGYTF
v_call: TRBV27; clone_size: -; j_call: TRBJ2-7; d_call: -; cdr3_nt: TGTGCCAGCAGTTTATCGTCCAGATCCTACGAGCAGTACTTC; cdr3_aa: CASSLSSRSYEQYF
v_call: TRBV11-2; clone_size: few; j_call: TRBJ1-6; d_call: -; cdr3_nt: TGTGCCAGCAGCTCCCTGAGAGGGAGGAGAGAGAGTAATTCACCCCTCCACTTT; cdr3_aa: CASSSLRGRRESNSPLHF
v_call: TRBV5-1; clone_size: few; j_call: TRBJ1-2; d_call: -; cdr3_nt: TGCGCCAGCAGCTTGACACCCGGGGACTATGGCTACACCTTC; cdr3_aa: CASSLTPGDYGYTF